This T cell receptor beta chain originates from a study of T-cell memory formation after mild COVID-19. Findings and limits, study-wide: Pre-infection memory harbored some responding clones, suggesting cross-reactive memory joined.

Researchers used 5'RACE with constant-segment primers to make TCR alpha and TCR beta cDNA libraries that carry sample barcodes and UMIs. Via MiXCR, TCRdb re-called the 5' RACE reads, giving one row per CDR3 protein. The data show 120,000 to 150,000 distinct CDR3 sequences, 6% to 7% seen once. At least ten counts were recorded for this clonotype. The antigen remains unidentified. The CDR3 totals 13 residues. V lost 6 bases and J 12 bases, leaving 21 bases between the germline ends. Germline V gene data show CDR1 as DFQATT and CDR2 as SNEGSKA (reference sequence). The sequenced sample consisted of PBMCs or a T cell subset sorted from them (not recorded which). The sequence derives from an adult woman who had mild COVID-19 (a few samples of this study predate the infection). Cell type and time point are not known. V gene TRBV20-1 combines with J gene TRBJ2-1; D not certain. The CDR3 sequence: CSAQGAGRTGQFF. CDR3 nucleotides: TGCAGTGCCCAAGGCGCAGGTAGAACGGGGCAGTTCTTC.